Below, 30 T cell receptor beta chains from the same sample are listed, as sequenced in a study of blood T cell repertoires in COVID-19. Clones were sequenced by immunoSEQ multiplex PCR, and TCRdb holds only the in-frame ones, with some missing. The data contain approximately 300,000 clones, about 90% of them singletons. Material: PBMCs or T cells enriched from blood (not recorded which). Source of these receptors: a woman in her 30s who had recovered from COVID-19.

The chain couples TRBV11-2 to TRBJ1-1; no clear D gene. Germline-derived CDR1 and CDR2 are SGHAT and FQNNGV. The ends were cut back, 2 bases at V and 4 bases at J, with 14 bases in the middle. CDR3 length: 15 amino acids. CDR3 coding DNA: TGTGCCAGCAGCTTAACGTCTGCCCCGGGCACTGAAGCTTTCTTT. Its translation is CASSLTSAPGTEAFF.

The V call is TRBV24-1, the J call TRBJ2-2; possibly TRBD1 for D (6 bases). CDR3 length: 17 amino acids. Trimming pared 4 bases from V and 0 bases from J, leaving 14 bases between. The germline V gene encodes CDR1 KGHDR and CDR2 SFDVKD. In nucleotides, the CDR3 is TGTGCCACCAGTGACCCTAAACAGGGAACGAACACCGGGGAGCTGTTTTTT. Amino acid sequence: CATSDPKQGTNTGELFF.

The V and J genes are TRBV2 and TRBJ1-5; no firm D call. This CDR3 contains 15 residues. Trimming left V 4 bases short and J 0 bases short, with 10 bases between. CDR1 SNHLY and CDR2 FYNNEI come from the germline V gene. The CDR3 here is CASSGGDISNQPQHF. CDR3 DNA sequence: TGTGCCAGCAGTGGCGGGGATATTAGCAATCAGCCCCAGCATTTT.

This chain links TRBV4-1 with TRBJ1-3; TRBD1 matches 7 bases. The CDR3 runs to 17 residues. Germline values: CDR1 MGHRA, CDR2 YSYEKL. V was clipped by 2 bases and J by 2 bases; unmatched bases: 9. DNA of the CDR3: TGCGCCAGCAGCCAAAGGGGGCAGGGGTTTCCTGGAAACACCATATATTTT. It is translated as CASSQRGQGFPGNTIYF.

The chain has TRBV11-2 and TRBJ2-7; D not certain. The CDR3 totals 13 residues. Trimming pared 1 base from V and 4 bases from J, leaving 8 bases between. Per the germline V gene, CDR1 is SGHAT and CDR2 is FQNNGV. CDR3 sequence reads: CASSLGEQYEQYF. CDR3 bases: TGTGCCAGCAGCTTAGGAGAACAGTACGAGCAGTACTTC.

V gene TRBV7-9 combines with J gene TRBJ1-1, with D maybe TRBD1 (5 bases). The V gene's germline CDR1 is SEHNR and CDR2 FQNEAQ (reference sequence). V lost 0 bases and J lost 4, with 15 bases in between. The CDR3 covers 16 residues. Here the CDR3 reads CASSLAGRTPGTEAFF. CDR3 bases: TGTGCCAGCAGCTTAGCTGGAAGGACACCCGGCACTGAAGCTTTCTTT. Combining the CDR3 with reference TRBV7-9 and TRBJ1-1 gives the whole variable domain DTGVSQNPRHKITKRGQNVTFRCDPISEHNRLYWYRQTLGQGPEFLTYFQNEAQLEKSRLLSDRFSAERPKGSFSTLEIQRTEQGDSAMYLCASSLAGRTPGTEAFFGQGTRLTVV.

This chain uses TRBV7-9 with TRBJ2-7; D is perhaps TRBD2 (5 bases). The V end lost 5 bases, the J end lost 5 bases, and 13 bases lay between the germline ends. Germline V CDR1 and CDR2: SEHNR, FQNEAQ (reference sequence). CDR3 size: 13 residues. CDR3 region: CASSPTRRHEQYF. The CDR3 nucleotides read TGTGCCAGCAGCCCGACACGGAGGCACGAGCAGTACTTC.

The genes are TRBV5-1 and TRBJ2-4; TRBD1 matches at 8 bases. J lost 0 bases, V lost 5 bases, and 16 bases had no gene match. The CDR3 covers 19 residues. Germline-derived CDR1 and CDR2 are SGHRS and YFSETQ. This CDR3 reads CASSSKTPGQELAKNIQYF. The CDR3 region has the DNA TGCGCCAGCAGTTCCAAAACCCCGGGACAGGAGCTAGCCAAAAACATTCAGTACTTC.

The chain uses TRBV5-1 and TRBJ2-7, with TRBD2 matching 10 bases. V was clipped by 2 bases and J by 0 bases; unmatched bases: 5. Germline V lookup: CDR1 SGHRS, CDR2 YFSETQ. CDR3 length: 16 amino acids. The DNA for the CDR3 is TGCGCCAGCAGCTTTAGGGCTAGCGGGAGCTCCTACGAGCAGTACTTC. This sequence encodes CASSFRASGSSYEQYF.

The genes are TRBV2 and TRBJ1-1; 10 bases line up with TRBD1. CDR1 SNHLY and CDR2 FYNNEI come from the germline V gene. Trimming removed 6 bases from V and 1 base from J; junction bases left unmatched: 2. The CDR3 runs to 14 residues. The CDR3 here is CASRGDRGNTEAFF. The CDR3 DNA reads as TGTGCCAGCAGAGGGGACAGGGGGAACACTGAAGCTTTCTTT.

The chain is built from TRBV30 and TRBJ1-2; 8 bases fit TRBD1. CDR3 length: 11 residues. CDR1 is GTSNPN and CDR2 is SVGIG in the germline V gene (reference sequence). Germline trimming cut 5 bases from V and 7 bases from J; bases unmatched to any gene: 3. The CDR3 here is CAWSTGAGYTF. CDR3 sequence (DNA): TGTGCCTGGTCGACAGGGGCTGGCTACACCTTC.

On this clone itself: With a much larger clone just one base away, this may be a read error. This chain uses TRBV2 with TRBJ2-3; 8 positions match TRBD2. Germline CDR1 and CDR2: SNHLY and FYNNEI. CDR3 length equals 14 residues. The ends lost 6 bases at V and 2 bases at J; junction bases unmatched: 4. CDR3 in DNA: TGTGCCAGCAGCGACGGGGGGGCCACAGATACGCAGTATTTT. Amino acid sequence: CASSDGGATDTQYF.

V is TRBV7-2 and J is TRBJ1-1; 7 positions agree with TRBD1. The CDR3 spans 13 residues. Germline V gene lookup returns CDR1 SGHTA and CDR2 FQGNSA. Germline trimming cut 5 bases from V and 5 bases from J; bases unmatched to any gene: 5. The CDR3 protein is CASSKDRDTEAFF. The CDR3 coding sequence is TGTGCCAGCAGCAAAGACAGGGATACTGAAGCTTTCTTT.

The sample holds one count of this clone. The chain carries TRBV27 and TRBJ1-2, with 8 bases fitting TRBD1. Germline trimming cut 5 bases from V and 0 bases from J; bases unmatched to any gene: 5. The CDR3 runs to 15 residues. In germline, CDR1 is MNHEY, CDR2 SMNVEV (reference sequence). The DNA for the CDR3 is TGTGCCAGCAGTAACCCGGGACAGGCTAACTATGGCTACACCTTC. Translation: CASSNPGQANYGYTF.

The gene calls are TRBV5-1 and TRBJ2-5, with D possibly matching TRBD1 (5 bases). Germline loops: CDR1 SGHRS, CDR2 YFSETQ. V was trimmed by 2 bases and J by 1 base, leaving 12 bases between them. The CDR3 loop spans 15 amino acids. The CDR3 region is CASSLRPTGQETQYF. In DNA, the CDR3 is TGCGCCAGCAGCTTAAGGCCAACAGGCCAAGAGACCCAGTACTTC.

The table lists this clone with a count of one. The chain is built from TRBV7-2 and TRBJ2-7; 7 nucleotides agree with TRBD1. The V and J ends lost 4 bases and 2 bases, in that order; junction bases with no gene match: 2. The CDR3 contains 13 residues. Per the germline V gene, CDR1 is SGHTA and CDR2 is FQGNSA. This CDR3 is CASSWGQTYEQYF. The CDR3 DNA reads as TGTGCCAGCAGCTGGGGACAGACCTACGAGCAGTACTTC.

A word on this clone: Other DNA sequences in this sample translate to the same CDR3. The chain recombines TRBV5-1 with TRBJ1-1; 7 bases line up with TRBD1. After removal of 0 bases from V and 7 bases from J, the junction contained 0 bases not matched to a gene. This CDR3 has 12 amino acids. CDR1 is SGHRS and CDR2 is YFSETQ in the germline V gene. The CDR3 here is CASSLGQGEAFF. CDR3 sequence (DNA): TGCGCCAGCAGCTTGGGACAGGGTGAAGCTTTCTTT.

Of note for this clone: Additional DNA sequences in this sample encode the identical CDR3. The chain uses TRBV9 and TRBJ2-5; D call uncertain. This CDR3 contains 13 residues. Between the trimmed V and J ends, which lost 0 bases and 3 bases, there was a span of 6 bases. Germline V gene data show CDR1 as SGDLS and CDR2 as YYNGEE. The DNA of the CDR3 is TGTGCCAGCAGCGTAGTAGGAGAAGAGACCCAGTACTTC. Encoded protein: CASSVVGEETQYF. Variable domain in full (rest from reference TRBV9 and TRBJ2-5): DSGVTQTPKHLITATGQRVTLRCSPRSGDLSVYWYQQSLDQGLQFLIQYYNGEERAKGNILERFSAQQFPDLHSELNLSSLELGDSALYFCASSVVGEETQYFGPGTRLLVL.

This clone was picked up one time. This sequence joins TRBV30 and TRBJ1-2; 7 nucleotides match TRBD1. J was trimmed by 8 bases and V by 4 bases; bases with no gene match: 10. The CDR3 consists of 13 residues. Germline V gene data show CDR1 as GTSNPN and CDR2 as SVGIG (reference sequence). The CDR3 reads CAWNPGQRQGYTF. CDR3 in DNA: TGTGCCTGGAATCCGGGACAGAGGCAAGGCTACACCTTC.

This clone was detected only a few times. The chain carries TRBV4-1 and TRBJ1-2; TRBD1 matches 8 bases. Germline loops: CDR1 MGHRA, CDR2 YSYEKL. The ends lost 3 bases at V and 8 bases at J; junction bases unmatched: 11. CDR3 length: 15 amino acids. CDR3 DNA: TGCGCCAGCAGCCACACAGACAGGGGAGATAGGGGCTACACCTTC. As protein: CASSHTDRGDRGYTF.

The chain combines TRBV29-1 with TRBJ1-1, with D possibly matching TRBD1 (6 bases). V was pared by 3 bases and J by 0 bases, with 8 bases between. Germline lookup yields CDR1 SQVTM and CDR2 ANQGSEA. CDR3 length: 13 amino acids. CDR3 in DNA: TGCAGCGTTGATGGACAGTTGAACACTGAAGCTTTCTTT. Translating it yields CSVDGQLNTEAFF.

V is TRBV6-5 and J is TRBJ1-2; unclear D gene. There are 13 residues in the CDR3. Germline-derived CDR1 and CDR2 are MNHEY and SVGAGI. Deletions cut 5 bases from V and 5 bases from J, with 12 bases between. CDR3 coding DNA: TGTGCCAGCAGTCCTAACGCGGGATATGGCTACACCTTC. It specifies CASSPNAGYGYTF.

The sample holds one count of this clone. This rearrangement joins TRBV6-6 to TRBJ1-6; TRBD1 aligns across 10 bases. V shed 7 bases, J shed 9 bases, and the junction held 9 bases outside the gene matches. Looked up from germline, CDR1 is MNHNY and CDR2 is SVGAGI (reference sequence). The CDR3 spans 15 residues. The CDR3 loop is CASIATGTGASPLHF. Written as DNA, the CDR3 is TGTGCCAGCATCGCAACCGGGACAGGGGCTTCACCCCTCCACTTT.

The rearrangement uses TRBV11-2 and TRBJ1-1; D is unclear. V lost 1 base to trimming and J lost 10 bases, with 10 bases between them. Germline CDR1 and CDR2: SGHAT and FQNNGV. This CDR3 has 12 amino acids. The CDR3 loop reads CASSLVDTRAFF. CDR3 in DNA: TGTGCCAGCAGCTTAGTCGACACGAGAGCTTTCTTT.

The chain couples TRBV9 to TRBJ1-3; 9 bases are shared with TRBD1. Germline V CDR1 and CDR2: SGDLS, YYNGEE. Trimming took 0 bases from V and 2 from J; bases not matched to a gene: 9. There are 18 residues in the CDR3. CDR3 sequence: CASSVAPQDRGAGNTIYF. The CDR3, as DNA: TGTGCCAGCAGCGTAGCCCCTCAAGACAGGGGGGCTGGAAACACCATATATTTT.

CDR3 bases: TGTGCCAGTAGTCAGTCTAGCGGGGGTTTGGAAGCCCAGTACTTC. Encoded protein: CASSQSSGGLEAQYF. The chain has TRBV19 and TRBJ2-5; 10 bases are shared with TRBD2. Germline CDR1 LNHDA, CDR2 SQIVND (reference sequence). The CDR3 covers 15 residues. V shed 5 bases and J 9 bases; nucleotides not matched to a gene: 12.

This chain connects TRBV5-4 to TRBJ1-2, with 11 bases lining up with TRBD1. The CDR3 has 15 residues. V was pared by 3 bases and J by 8 bases, with 9 bases of the junction left unmatched. Germline V CDR1 and CDR2: SGHNT, YYREEE (reference sequence). CDR3 bases: TGTGCCAGCAGCTGGACAGGGGGCGCTTCCCGGGGCTACACCTTC. This translates into CASSWTGGASRGYTF.

V usage is TRBV5-6 and J usage is TRBJ1-2, with unresolved D. The germline V gene encodes CDR1 SGHDT and CDR2 YYEEEE. V lost 0 bases and J 5 bases, leaving 5 bases between the germline ends. CDR3 length equals 12 residues. CDR3 region: CASSLGGYGYTF. CDR3 DNA sequence: TGTGCCAGCAGCTTGGGCGGGTATGGCTACACCTTC.

The chain uses TRBV19 and TRBJ1-5; weak D call: TRBD1 (5 bases). There are 15 residues in the CDR3. The germline CDR1 and CDR2 sequences are LNHDA and SQIVND (reference sequence). Trimming removed 2 bases at V and 4 bases at J, with 12 bases between. The CDR3 protein is CASSIIRDSNQPQHF. The CDR3 region has the DNA TGTGCCAGTAGTATAATCCGGGACTCGAATCAGCCCCAGCATTTT.

CDR3 in DNA: TGTGCCAGCAGCGCGTCCGGGACAGGGGTCCCCGAGCAGTACTTC. This translates into CASSASGTGVPEQYF. The chain links TRBV7-9 to TRBJ2-7, with TRBD1 identical over 10 bases. CDR3 size: 15 residues. Germline V lookup: CDR1 SEHNR, CDR2 FQNEAQ (reference sequence). V shed 5 bases, J shed 6 bases, and the junction held 10 bases outside the gene matches.